The 19 T cell receptor beta chains listed next were all sequenced from one sample in a study of low-dose radiotherapy and immunotherapy resistance in tumors. As for time point: after trial treatment. Treatment meaning: LDRT plus nivolumab, ipilimumab, low-dose cyclophosphamide and aspirin (RACIN trial). With a constant-region primer and a V-primer adapter, TCRs were subjected to roughly 20 PCR cycles of amplification. TCRdb re-called the reads with MiXCR, one entry per CDR3 protein. In the table there are 40,000 to 65,000 distinct CDR3 sequences, 33% of which are singletons. The sequences come from PBMCs, collected after low-dose radiotherapy plus immunotherapy. Receptors were obtained from a male donor with rectosigmoid adenocarcinoma.

This clonotype occurred many times. The V gene is TRBV27, the J gene TRBJ1-1; D is unclear. The V gene lost 3 bases and the J gene lost 4 bases, with 12 bases spanning the gap. Germline loops: CDR1 MNHEY, CDR2 SMNVEV (reference sequence). The CDR3 contains 14 residues. The chain's CDR3 is CASSLADGFTEAFF. In nucleotides, the CDR3 is TGTGCCAGCAGTTTGGCCGACGGGTTCACTGAAGCTTTCTTT.

The CDR3 DNA sequence: TGTGCCAGCAGAAGTCGGGCCAATGAGCAGTTCTTC. Its translation: CASRSRANEQFF. The gene calls are TRBV6-2 or TRBV6-3 and TRBJ2-1; D gene ambiguous. Between the trimmed V and J ends, which lost 6 bases and 6 bases, there was a span of 9 bases. The CDR3 spans 12 residues. Germline V gives CDR1 MNHEY, CDR2 SVGEGT.

This clonotype came up once. A far larger clone is one nucleotide away, so this likely arose from a read error. The rearrangement uses TRBV14 and TRBJ2-1; D possibly corresponds to TRBD1 (6 bases). Looked up from germline, CDR1 is SGHDN and CDR2 is FVKESK. The CDR3 sequence is 15 residues long. Trimming shortened V by 4 bases and J by 10 bases, and 20 bases separated the two germline ends. This CDR3 reads CASSPYQGNSYEQFF. The CDR3 coding sequence is TGTGCCAGCAGCCCTTATCAGGGGAACTCCTACGAGCAGTTCTTC.

This chain uses TRBV5-1 with TRBJ2-3, with 11 positions matching TRBD2. The CDR3 loop spans 14 amino acids. The junction had 0 bases not matched to a gene; V was cut back by 2 bases and J by 4 bases. In germline, CDR1 is SGHRS, CDR2 YFSETQ. The CDR3 DNA follows: TGCGCCAGCAGCTTTAGCGGGGGGGCAGATACGCAGTATTTT. This gives the protein CASSFSGGADTQYF.

This clonotype was counted between two and nine times. The chain joins TRBV5-5 to TRBJ2-7; weak D call: TRBD1 (6 bases). CDR3 length: 15 residues. In germline, CDR1 is SGHKS, CDR2 YYEKEE (reference sequence). Trimming cost V 5 bases and J 0 bases, with 15 bases left between them. The CDR3 sequence is CASRPRDTNSYEQYF. As DNA, the CDR3 is TGTGCCAGCAGGCCACGGGACACCAACTCCTACGAGCAGTACTTC.

This clonotype came up a few times. The rearrangement joins TRBV4-1 to TRBJ2-3; D might be TRBD2 (6 bases). Germline V gene sequence: CDR1 MGHRA, CDR2 YSYEKL. The CDR3 has 15 residues. V was pared by 3 bases and J by 4 bases, with 14 bases between. CDR3 amino acids: CASSQTSISADTQYF. CDR3 in DNA: TGCGCCAGCAGCCAGACTAGTATTAGCGCAGATACGCAGTATTTT.

Ten or more counts support this clonotype. This chain uses TRBV28 with TRBJ2-1; 14 nucleotides agree with TRBD2. V gave up 1 base and J gave up 7 bases; unmatched junction bases: 9. The CDR3 extends over 18 amino acids. Germline CDR1 MDHEN, CDR2 SYDVKM. The DNA for the CDR3 is TGTGCCAGCAGTTTATTCTCCCGGACTAGCGGGAGGATGAATGAGCAGTTCTTC. This gives the protein CASSLFSRTSGRMNEQFF.

This chain links TRBV12-3 or TRBV12-4 with TRBJ2-1; unclear D gene. V shed 9 bases and J shed 0 bases, with 12 bases lying between them. The CDR3 has 14 residues. The CDR3 spells CASTTTLSYNEQFF. The CDR3 nucleotides read TGTGCCAGTACTACCACACTCTCCTACAATGAGCAGTTCTTC.

Comments on this clonotype: It is likely a read error: a sequence one base away is far more abundant. The chain has TRBV19 and TRBJ2-6; the match to TRBD1 covers 7 bases. From germline, CDR1 is LNHDA and CDR2 SQIVND (reference sequence). J gave up 4 bases and V 9 bases, and 9 bases lay outside the gene matches. The CDR3 covers 15 residues. DNA for the CDR3: TGTGCCAGCGAACAGGGGCGGTCGGGGGCCAACGTCCTGACTTTC. It yields the protein CASEQGRSGANVLTF.

The CDR3 nucleotides are TGCAGCGTTGAAGAAAGCCCCGGGGGGAATAATGAGCAGTTCTTC. It is translated as CSVEESPGGNNEQFF. V and J are TRBV29-1 and TRBJ2-1; 7 nucleotides agree with TRBD2. CDR3 length equals 15 residues. In germline, CDR1 is SQVTM, CDR2 ANQGSEA. V shed 0 bases and J 7 bases; nucleotides not matched to a gene: 9.

This clonotype was recorded at least ten times. V is TRBV5-6 and J is TRBJ1-2, with 7 bases that match TRBD1. Germline-derived CDR1 and CDR2 are SGHDT and YYEEEE. J was trimmed by 6 bases and V by 4 bases; bases with no gene match: 3. The CDR3 has 12 amino acids. This CDR3 reads CASSLGQDGYTF. The DNA of the CDR3 is TGTGCCAGCAGCCTAGGACAGGATGGCTACACCTTC.

V gene TRBV4-1 combines with J gene TRBJ2-3; TRBD2 matches 8 bases. The CDR3 has 16 amino acids. After removal of 0 bases from V and 2 bases from J, the junction contained 4 bases not matched to a gene. Looked up from germline, CDR1 is MGHRA and CDR2 is YSYEKL. CDR3 amino acids: CASSQDPGLATDTQYF. CDR3 DNA: TGCGCCAGCAGCCAAGATCCCGGACTAGCCACAGATACGCAGTATTTT.

This chain links TRBV5-1 with TRBJ2-1; no firm D call. The germline V gene has CDR1 SGHRS and CDR2 YFSETQ. This CDR3 is 14 amino acids long. V lost 1 base and J 2 bases, leaving 7 bases between the germline ends. CDR3 protein: CASSLRSAYNEQFF. The CDR3 DNA reads as TGCGCCAGCAGCTTGAGGAGCGCCTACAATGAGCAGTTCTTC.

The table lists this clonotype with many counts. This chain joins TRBV5-1 and TRBJ2-6, with D unresolved. With 2 bases removed from V and 0 bases from J, the gap between germline ends came to 9 bases. Germline V gene sequence: CDR1 SGHRS, CDR2 YFSETQ. CDR3 length equals 16 residues. CDR3 nucleotides: TGCGCCAGCAGCTTTTACCCCGGCTCTGGGGCCAACGTCCTGACTTTC. Its translation is CASSFYPGSGANVLTF. Filled out from reference TRBV5-1 and TRBJ2-6, the complete variable domain reads KAGVTQTPRYLIKTRGQQVTLSCSPISGHRSVSWYQQTPGQGLQFLFEYFSETQRNKGNFPGRFSGRQFSNSRSEMNVSTLELGDSALYLCASSFYPGSGANVLTFGAGSRLTVL.

In its sample, this clonotype was seen many times. V usage is TRBV6-2 or TRBV6-3 and J usage is TRBJ1-4, with D maybe TRBD1 (6 bases). Germline lookup yields CDR1 MNHEY and CDR2 SVGEGT. This CDR3 is built from 15 residues. Trimming took off 0 bases at V and 10 bases at J, with 15 bases between the two ends. CDR3 DNA: TGTGCCAGCAGTTACTCTGGGGGGCGAGTAGGAAAACTGTTTTTT. Its protein product is CASSYSGGRVGKLFF.

In this sample, this clonotype is medium-sized (0.01 to 0.1%). The V gene is TRBV9, the J gene TRBJ2-2, with TRBD2 matching 7 bases. Unmatched junction bases numbered 2, after V lost 6 bases and J lost 0 bases. The CDR3 consists of 14 residues. CDR1 is SGDLS, CDR2 YYNGEE, per germline. The DNA for the CDR3 is TGTGCCAGCAACAGCGGGACGAACACCGGGGAGCTGTTTTTT. Translated, it gives CASNSGTNTGELFF.

This clonotype has ten or more counts. The chain links TRBV12-3 or TRBV12-4 to TRBJ2-7; D is uncertain. The CDR3 sequence is 12 residues long. Trimming took off 0 bases at V and 6 bases at J, with 6 bases between the two ends. The CDR3 here is CASSLANTEQYF. DNA for the CDR3: TGTGCCAGCAGTTTAGCGAACACCGAGCAGTACTTC.

This clonotype was recorded many times. The chain links TRBV3-1 to TRBJ1-1; perhaps TRBD1 as D (6 bases). Trimming shortened V by 2 bases and J by 1 base, and 8 bases separated the two germline ends. Germline V lookup: CDR1 LGHDT, CDR2 YNNKEL (reference sequence). This CDR3 contains 14 residues. CDR3 in amino acids: CASSQTGRNTEAFF. The CDR3 nucleotides are TGTGCCAGCAGCCAAACAGGGCGGAACACTGAAGCTTTCTTT.

Comment on this clonotype: This likely stems from a read error, as it lies one base from a far larger clone. The J gene is TRBJ2-1, the V gene TRBV28, with D unclear. Germline CDR1 and CDR2: MDHEN and SYDVKM. The V gene lost 5 bases and the J gene lost 10 bases, with 15 bases spanning the gap. There are 13 residues in the CDR3. CDR3: CASSAAPHYEQFF. CDR3 coding DNA: TGTGCCAGCAGTGCCGCCCCCCACTACGAGCAGTTCTTC.